These T cell receptor beta chains were read from a single sample in a study of T cell changes during pregnancy in multiple sclerosis. Sequencing was performed with immunoSEQ multiplex PCR; in TCRdb, only in-frame clones are kept and a portion is missing. The sample has 45,000 to 55,000 clones, 80% to 95% seen once. The input for sequencing was peripheral blood, taken in the third trimester of pregnancy. The receptors come from a female donor with multiple sclerosis, enrolled in a pregnancy study. The CDR3 runs from the conserved cysteine through the conserved F or W. The order of the fields is clone size, D gene, J gene, V gene, CDR3 DNA, CDR3 protein. D genes are given only for firm matches. Where a row states a size, it is once, few, many or the class of an expanded clone; other rows omit it.

clone_size: -; d_call: TRBD1; j_call: TRBJ2-1; v_call: TRBV29-1; cdr3_nt: TGCAGCGTCCTAACAGGGGAATACTACAATGAGCAGTTCTTC; cdr3_aa: CSVLTGEYYNEQFF
clone_size: once; d_call: TRBD1; j_call: TRBJ2-5; v_call: TRBV7-2; cdr3_nt: TGTGCCAGCAGCTTAGGACAGGGAAACCAAGAGACCCAATACTTC; cdr3_aa: CASSLGQGNQETQYF
clone_size: -; d_call: -; j_call: TRBJ2-1; v_call: TRBV7-2; cdr3_nt: TGTGCCAGCAGCTTAGGACGCGGGAAGCTCTACAATGAGCAGTTCTTC; cdr3_aa: CASSLGRGKLYNEQFF
clone_size: -; d_call: -; j_call: TRBJ2-7; v_call: TRBV18; cdr3_nt: TGTGCCAGCTCACCAACCAGGGGGGCCTACGAGCAGTACTTC; cdr3_aa: CASSPTRGAYEQYF
clone_size: -; d_call: -; j_call: TRBJ2-5; v_call: TRBV5-1; cdr3_nt: TGCGCCAGCAGCTTGGAAGGGGGAACAAGGGGCCAAGAGACCCAGTACTTC; cdr3_aa: CASSLEGGTRGQETQYF
clone_size: -; d_call: TRBD1; j_call: TRBJ1-5; v_call: TRBV29-1; cdr3_nt: TGCAGCGCCGAACCAGCCGGGACAGGGATAAATCAGCCCCAGCATTTT; cdr3_aa: CSAEPAGTGINQPQHF
clone_size: -; d_call: -; j_call: TRBJ2-3; v_call: TRBV7-2; cdr3_nt: TGTGCCAGCAGCTTAGTGGTGACACAAGACACAGATACGCAGTATTTT; cdr3_aa: CASSLVVTQDTDTQYF
clone_size: few; d_call: -; j_call: TRBJ2-1; v_call: TRBV4-2; cdr3_nt: TGTGCCAGCAGCCAAGGAAGCCTCGACAGTAGCTCCTACAATGAGCAGTTCTTC; cdr3_aa: CASSQGSLDSSSYNEQFF
clone_size: -; d_call: -; j_call: TRBJ1-1; v_call: TRBV20-1; cdr3_nt: TGCAGTGCCTCCCCCGGAGCTTTCTTT; cdr3_aa: CSASPGAFF
clone_size: -; d_call: TRBD1; j_call: TRBJ1-2; v_call: TRBV19; cdr3_nt: TGTGCCAGTAGTCCCGGTGCCGGGACAGGGGGGTTTAACTATGGCTACACCTTC; cdr3_aa: CASSPGAGTGGFNYGYTF
clone_size: -; d_call: TRBD1; j_call: TRBJ1-1; v_call: TRBV11-3; cdr3_nt: TGTGCCAGCAGCTCAGGGGGCCCTGAAGCTTTCTTT; cdr3_aa: CASSSGGPEAFF
clone_size: -; d_call: TRBD1; j_call: TRBJ2-1; v_call: TRBV4-3; cdr3_nt: TGCGCCAGCAGCCAAGGAATAGGGGGCGTCAATGAGCAGTTCTTC; cdr3_aa: CASSQGIGGVNEQFF
clone_size: -; d_call: TRBD2; j_call: TRBJ2-4; v_call: TRBV27; cdr3_nt: TGTGCCAGCAGGTCCGGGACTAGCGCCAAAAACATTCAGTACTTC; cdr3_aa: CASRSGTSAKNIQYF
clone_size: -; d_call: -; j_call: TRBJ1-1; v_call: TRBV15; cdr3_nt: TGTGCCACCAGGCCCCCGGGGGGGGTCACTGAAGCTTTCTTT; cdr3_aa: CATRPPGGVTEAFF
clone_size: -; d_call: -; j_call: TRBJ2-3; v_call: TRBV21-1; cdr3_nt: TGTGCCAGCAGCCCCCCAGGGAGGGACCCAGATACGCAGTATTTT; cdr3_aa: CASSPPGRDPDTQYF
clone_size: -; d_call: TRBD2; j_call: TRBJ2-5; v_call: TRBV4-2; cdr3_nt: TGTGCCAGCAGCCAAGAAGGGTTCGTGGGAGGGAGGGGTAAAGAGACCCAGTACTTC; cdr3_aa: CASSQEGFVGGRGKETQYF
clone_size: -; d_call: -; j_call: TRBJ1-1; v_call: TRBV25-1; cdr3_nt: TGTGCCAGCAGTGGAGTGGAGGGAGGGAACACTGAAGCTTTCTTT; cdr3_aa: CASSGVEGGNTEAFF
clone_size: -; d_call: -; j_call: TRBJ1-1; v_call: TRBV9; cdr3_nt: TGTGCCAGCAGGAAGTTGGGAGGGACGGTCGGAACTGAAGCTTTCTTT; cdr3_aa: CASRKLGGTVGTEAFF
clone_size: -; d_call: -; j_call: TRBJ2-2; v_call: TRBV4-3; cdr3_nt: TGCGCCAGCAGCCAAGCGATCACAGGGACCGGGGAGCTGTTTTTT; cdr3_aa: CASSQAITGTGELFF
clone_size: once; d_call: -; j_call: TRBJ2-7; v_call: TRBV7-2; cdr3_nt: TGTGCCAGCAGCGAAGGGACTTACTCCTACGAGCAGTACTTC; cdr3_aa: CASSEGTYSYEQYF
clone_size: -; d_call: -; j_call: TRBJ2-5; v_call: TRBV21-1; cdr3_nt: TGTGCCAGCAGCATTTCCGGCAGGACTAGCGGGAGTGGAGGGGAGACCCAGTACTTC; cdr3_aa: CASSISGRTSGSGGETQYF
clone_size: -; d_call: -; j_call: TRBJ2-3; v_call: TRBV4-3; cdr3_nt: TGCGCCAGCAGCCAAGATCGGGAACCCACAGATACGCAGTATTTT; cdr3_aa: CASSQDREPTDTQYF
clone_size: once; d_call: TRBD2; j_call: TRBJ2-2; v_call: TRBV5-8; cdr3_nt: TGTGCCAGCAGCCCGGGACTAGCGGGAGGACCTGCGAGCACCGGGGAGCTGTTTTTT; cdr3_aa: CASSPGLAGGPASTGELFF
clone_size: -; d_call: TRBD2; j_call: TRBJ2-1; v_call: TRBV10-3; cdr3_nt: TGTGCCATCAGTGAGTCGACTAGCGGGAGGGCGTATGAGCAGTTCTTC; cdr3_aa: CAISESTSGRAYEQFF
clone_size: -; d_call: -; j_call: TRBJ2-1; v_call: TRBV11-2; cdr3_nt: TGTGCCAGCAGCTGGAGTTACAATGAGCAGTTCTTC; cdr3_aa: CASSWSYNEQFF
clone_size: -; d_call: -; j_call: TRBJ1-3; v_call: TRBV9; cdr3_nt: TGTGCCAGCAGCGTAGAGCAATCTGGAAACACCATATATTTT; cdr3_aa: CASSVEQSGNTIYF
clone_size: -; d_call: -; j_call: TRBJ1-1; v_call: TRBV30; cdr3_nt: TGTGCCTGGAGCAGGGCCCTTGAAGCTTTCTTT; cdr3_aa: CAWSRALEAFF
clone_size: -; d_call: -; j_call: TRBJ2-1; v_call: TRBV28; cdr3_nt: TGTGCCAGCAGATCACTAGATCTTGAGCAGTTCTTC; cdr3_aa: CASRSLDLEQFF
clone_size: -; d_call: -; j_call: TRBJ1-1; v_call: TRBV28; cdr3_nt: TGTGCCAGCAGTTCCCCCACAGGCTTGCACGTCGGAGCTTTCTTT; cdr3_aa: CASSSPTGLHVGAFF
clone_size: -; d_call: -; j_call: TRBJ2-3; v_call: TRBV9; cdr3_nt: TGTGCCAGCAGCGTAGCGGCTAGCGGCACAGATACGCAGTATTTT; cdr3_aa: CASSVAASGTDTQYF
clone_size: -; d_call: TRBD1; j_call: TRBJ1-2; v_call: TRBV6-5; cdr3_nt: TGTGCCAGCAGTAGAGGACAGGGGAGGGAGTATGGCTACACCTTC; cdr3_aa: CASSRGQGREYGYTF
clone_size: -; d_call: -; j_call: TRBJ1-2; v_call: TRBV6-4; cdr3_nt: TGTGCCAGCAGACCTTTCTTGCATTCGGGTTATGGCTACACCTTC; cdr3_aa: CASRPFLHSGYGYTF
clone_size: -; d_call: TRBD1; j_call: TRBJ1-1; v_call: TRBV6-6; cdr3_nt: TGTGCCAGCAGGAGACAGGGATTGGGACTGAACACTGAAGCTTTCTTT; cdr3_aa: CASRRQGLGLNTEAFF
clone_size: once; d_call: -; j_call: TRBJ1-5; v_call: TRBV25-1; cdr3_nt: TGTGCCAGCAGTGAGGGAGCGGGGGACGGAAATCAGCCCCAGCATTTT; cdr3_aa: CASSEGAGDGNQPQHF
clone_size: once; d_call: TRBD2; j_call: TRBJ2-1; v_call: TRBV5-1; cdr3_nt: TGCGCCAGCAGCTCCGGGACTAGCGGGAGGGTGGTTGGTGAGCAGTTCTTC; cdr3_aa: CASSSGTSGRVVGEQFF
clone_size: -; d_call: TRBD1; j_call: TRBJ1-2; v_call: TRBV7-9; cdr3_nt: TGTGCCAGCAGTGGGACAGGGGAGGGCTTCTATGGCTACACCTTC; cdr3_aa: CASSGTGEGFYGYTF
clone_size: -; d_call: TRBD2; j_call: TRBJ2-3; v_call: TRBV29-1; cdr3_nt: TGCAGCGTTGTTAGGCTAGCGGGAACAGATACGCAGTATTTT; cdr3_aa: CSVVRLAGTDTQYF
clone_size: -; d_call: TRBD1; j_call: TRBJ2-1; v_call: TRBV7-2; cdr3_nt: TGTGCCAGCAGTTGGACCACAGGGGTGGGTGAGCAGTTCTTC; cdr3_aa: CASSWTTGVGEQFF
clone_size: -; d_call: TRBD1; j_call: TRBJ1-3; v_call: TRBV7-6; cdr3_nt: TGTGCCAGCAGCGCGTACCGGGACAGTTACTCTGGAAACACCATATATTTT; cdr3_aa: CASSAYRDSYSGNTIYF
clone_size: once; d_call: TRBD1; j_call: TRBJ1-2; v_call: TRBV6-6; cdr3_nt: TGTGCCAGCAGCACCGGGACAGGGGATGGCTACACCTTC; cdr3_aa: CASSTGTGDGYTF